The T cell receptor beta chain described here comes from a study of PD-1 blockade in classical Hodgkin lymphoma. All trial patients relapsed after autologous stem cell transplantation. TCRdb's table, derived via immunoSEQ multiplex PCR, lists solely in-frame clones and lacks some. This table has 25,000 or so clones, approximately 67% appearing once. The CDR3 has 14 amino acids. Trimming removed 5 bases from V and 1 base from J, with 12 bases in between. The germline gives CDR1 SEHNR, CDR2 FQNEAQ (reference sequence). V is TRBV7-9 and J is TRBJ2-7; D is perhaps TRBD1 or TRBD2 (5 bases each). The sample was peripheral blood mononuclear cells (PBMCs), taken before the second cycle of nivolumab. The clonotype originates from a human donor with classical Hodgkin lymphoma. The CDR3 spells CASSPGTLSYEQYF. The CDR3 nucleotides read TGTGCCAGCAGCCCCGGGACCTTATCCTACGAGCAGTACTTC.